This is a list of T cell receptor beta chains from one sample in a study of cytomegalovirus exposure and HLA in healthy donors. Measured with immunoSEQ multiplex PCR; TCRdb has only the in-frame clones, and not every one. The sample shows about 210,000 clones, about 85% of them seen only once. Input material: PBMCs. Receptor source: a woman aged 45-65 years in good health and CMV-seropositive. CDR3s include the opening cysteine and the closing phenylalanine or tryptophan. The D gene is left open where the match is weak. The listing skips clone size in some rows; elsewhere it reads once, few, many or a size class.

V: TRBV5-1; D: TRBD1; J: TRBJ1-1; size: NA; DNA: TGCGCCAGCAAAGGGCCAGGGGGTGTCATGAACACTGAAGCTTTCTTT; CDR3: CASKGPGGVMNTEAFF
V: TRBV5-1; D: TRBD2; J: TRBJ2-3; size: once; DNA: TGCGCCAGCAGCGTAACTAGCGGACCCACAGATACGCAGTATTTT; CDR3: CASSVTSGPTDTQYF
V: TRBV6-5; D: NA; J: TRBJ1-1; size: NA; DNA: TGTGCCAGCAGTTTCTACACTGAAGCTTTCTTT; CDR3: CASSFYTEAFF
V: TRBV6-5; D: NA; J: TRBJ1-1; size: NA; DNA: TGTGCCAGCAGTTACTCTCCAGGGGCGACTGAAGCTTTCTTT; CDR3: CASSYSPGATEAFF
V: TRBV9; D: NA; J: TRBJ1-1; size: NA; DNA: TGTGCCAGCAGCGGGTATGCGGGCCCCAGCACTGAAGCTTTCTTT; CDR3: CASSGYAGPSTEAFF
V: TRBV19; D: TRBD1; J: TRBJ1-1; size: NA; DNA: TGTGCCAGTTCAGGGGGGTTTACAGGGAAAGCTTTCTTT; CDR3: CASSGGFTGKAFF
V: TRBV20-1; D: NA; J: TRBJ2-3; size: NA; DNA: TGCAGCGCCCTACGCACAGATACGCAGTATTTT; CDR3: CSALRTDTQYF
V: TRBV6-5; D: NA; J: TRBJ1-1; size: NA; DNA: TGTGCCAGCAGCACGGTGAACACTGAAGCTTTCTTT; CDR3: CASSTVNTEAFF
V: TRBV10-3; D: TRBD1; J: TRBJ1-2; size: NA; DNA: TGTGCCATCAGTGAGGGAGTAGGGGGCTATGGGAACTATGGCTACACCTTC; CDR3: CAISEGVGGYGNYGYTF
V: TRBV15; D: NA; J: TRBJ1-1; size: NA; DNA: TGTGCCACCAGTGATCAGCTAGCCTTGGACACTGAAGCTTTCTTT; CDR3: CATSDQLALDTEAFF
V: TRBV4-2; D: TRBD2; J: TRBJ2-3; size: NA; DNA: TGTGCCAGCAGCCAAGATGGGACTAGCGGGGGGCTCGCGCAGTATTTT; CDR3: CASSQDGTSGGLAQYF
V: TRBV2; D: NA; J: TRBJ1-2; size: NA; DNA: TGTGCCAGCAGAAGGGGATTTAATGATGGCTACACCTTC; CDR3: CASRRGFNDGYTF
V: TRBV30; D: TRBD1; J: TRBJ1-6; size: NA; DNA: TGTGCCTGGAGTGGCGACAGGGCAGCCTATAATTCACCCCTCCACTTT; CDR3: CAWSGDRAAYNSPLHF
V: TRBV19; D: NA; J: TRBJ1-1; size: NA; DNA: TGTGCCAGTAGTAACCGCGGGACCCGGCGGACTGAAGCTTTCTTT; CDR3: CASSNRGTRRTEAFF
V: TRBV6-5; D: TRBD1; J: TRBJ2-3; size: NA; DNA: TGTGCCAGCAGTTACGGGACAGGGGGCGCGGATACGCAGTATTTT; CDR3: CASSYGTGGADTQYF
V: TRBV4-3; D: TRBD2; J: TRBJ2-5; size: few; DNA: TGCGCCAGCAGCCCCGGGAGGACTAGCGGGCAAGAGACCCAGTACTTC; CDR3: CASSPGRTSGQETQYF
V: TRBV27; D: TRBD2; J: TRBJ2-3; size: NA; DNA: TGTGCCAGCAATGAACTGAGCGGGGGGAGCACAGATACGCAGTATTTT; CDR3: CASNELSGGSTDTQYF
V: TRBV5-8; D: NA; J: TRBJ1-3; size: NA; DNA: TGTGCCAGCAGCCAGGGCGTCGTTTTTGACACCATATATTTT; CDR3: CASSQGVVFDTIYF
V: TRBV7-9; D: NA; J: TRBJ1-1; size: NA; DNA: TGTGCCAGCAGCTTAGATTGGGGCATGAACACTGAAGCTTTCTTT; CDR3: CASSLDWGMNTEAFF
V: TRBV6-5; D: NA; J: TRBJ1-1; size: NA; DNA: TGTGCCAGCAGTTACTCCCGCCAGGACACTGAAGCTTTCTTT; CDR3: CASSYSRQDTEAFF
V: TRBV9; D: NA; J: TRBJ2-2; size: NA; DNA: TGTGCCAGCAGCCCGCGGGCCGTGGGGACCGGGGAGCTGTTTTTT; CDR3: CASSPRAVGTGELFF
V: TRBV29-1; D: TRBD1; J: TRBJ1-1; size: NA; DNA: TGCAGCGTTAAAACGACAGGGGAGAACACTGAAGCTTTCTTT; CDR3: CSVKTTGENTEAFF
V: TRBV7-2; D: NA; J: TRBJ2-7; size: NA; DNA: TGTGCCAGCAGCTTAGCGGGTGGAGTATTCTACGAGCAGTACTTC; CDR3: CASSLAGGVFYEQYF
V: TRBV19; D: NA; J: TRBJ1-1; size: NA; DNA: TGTGCCAGTAGTATAGCCTACCCGAACACTGAAGCTTTCTTT; CDR3: CASSIAYPNTEAFF
V: TRBV5-6; D: TRBD2; J: TRBJ2-3; size: NA; DNA: TGTGCCAGCAGCCGTACTAGCGGGGTGAAAGATAGCACAGATACGCAGTATTTT; CDR3: CASSRTSGVKDSTDTQYF
V: TRBV5-8; D: TRBD1; J: TRBJ1-1; size: NA; DNA: TGTGCCAGCAGCTCGACTGGGACAGGGGGAACTGAAGCTTTCTTT; CDR3: CASSSTGTGGTEAFF
V: TRBV10-3; D: NA; J: TRBJ1-1; size: few; DNA: TGTGCCATCACCAAGGGGGTCCTTATGAACACTGAAGCTTTCTTT; CDR3: CAITKGVLMNTEAFF
V: TRBV30; D: NA; J: TRBJ1-6; size: once; DNA: TGTGCCTGGAGTACCAGGGATGGGGATTCACCCCTCCACTTT; CDR3: CAWSTRDGDSPLHF
V: TRBV6-5; D: NA; J: TRBJ1-6; size: NA; DNA: TGTGCCAGCAGTTACAGCCGGGGGAAGTATAATTCACCCCTCCACTTT; CDR3: CASSYSRGKYNSPLHF
V: TRBV5-5; D: TRBD1; J: TRBJ2-7; size: NA; DNA: TGTGCCAGCAGCCGACAGGGAAGGAGCTACGAGCAGTACTTC; CDR3: CASSRQGRSYEQYF
V: TRBV27; D: NA; J: TRBJ1-5; size: NA; DNA: TGTGCCAGCAGTCCCGACAGGAGGAATCAGCCCCAGCATTTT; CDR3: CASSPDRRNQPQHF